This T cell receptor beta chain came from a study of T cell changes during pregnancy in multiple sclerosis. The V and J ends lost 5 bases and 2 bases respectively, with 6 bases between them. Per the germline V gene, CDR1 is ENHRY and CDR2 is SYGVKD. The CDR3 consists of 12 residues. Generated by immunoSEQ multiplex PCR, the TCRdb table keeps only in-frame clones and is missing some. The data contain roughly 93,000 clones, approximately 90% of them singletons. This clone was seen only once. The chain combines TRBV10-3 with TRBJ2-5; D unresolved. This receptor was identified in a female donor with multiple sclerosis, enrolled in a pregnancy study. The sequenced sample was peripheral blood, obtained before pregnancy. DNA for the CDR3: TGTGCCATCAGTTCTAGTCAAGAGACCCAGTACTTC. It yields the protein CAISSSQETQYF.